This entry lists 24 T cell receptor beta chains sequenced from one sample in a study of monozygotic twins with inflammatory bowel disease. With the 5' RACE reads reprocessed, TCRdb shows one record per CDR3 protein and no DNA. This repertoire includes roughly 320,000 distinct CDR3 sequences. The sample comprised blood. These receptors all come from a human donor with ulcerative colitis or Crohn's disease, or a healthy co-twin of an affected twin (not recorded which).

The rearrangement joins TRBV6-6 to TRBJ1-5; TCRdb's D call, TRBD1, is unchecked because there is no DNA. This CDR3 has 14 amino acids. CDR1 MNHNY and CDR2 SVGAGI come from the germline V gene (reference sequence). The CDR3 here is CASSYAAGGQPQHF.

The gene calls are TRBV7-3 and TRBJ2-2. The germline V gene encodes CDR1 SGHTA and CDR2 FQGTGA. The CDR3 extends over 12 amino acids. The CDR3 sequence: CASSFYTGELFF.

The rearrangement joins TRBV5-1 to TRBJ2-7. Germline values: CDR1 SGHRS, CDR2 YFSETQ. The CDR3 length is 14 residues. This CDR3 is CASSLGRSTYEQYF. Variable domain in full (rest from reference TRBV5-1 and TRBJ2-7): KAGVTQTPRYLIKTRGQQVTLSCSPISGHRSVSWYQQTPGQGLQFLFEYFSETQRNKGNFPGRFSGRQFSNSRSEMNVSTLELGDSALYLCASSLGRSTYEQYFGPGTRLTVT.

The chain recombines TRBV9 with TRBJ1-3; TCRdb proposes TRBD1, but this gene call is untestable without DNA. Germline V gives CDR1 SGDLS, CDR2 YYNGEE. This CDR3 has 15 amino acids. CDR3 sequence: CASSIEGQGRNTIYF.

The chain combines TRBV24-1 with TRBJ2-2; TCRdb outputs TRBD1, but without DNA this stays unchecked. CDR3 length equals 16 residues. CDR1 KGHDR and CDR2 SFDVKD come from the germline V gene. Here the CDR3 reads CATSDFGQGRTGELFF.

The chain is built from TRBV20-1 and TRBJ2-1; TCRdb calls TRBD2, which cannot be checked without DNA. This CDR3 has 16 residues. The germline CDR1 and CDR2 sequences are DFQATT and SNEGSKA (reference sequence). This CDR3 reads CSAPGDGLASRVWQFF.

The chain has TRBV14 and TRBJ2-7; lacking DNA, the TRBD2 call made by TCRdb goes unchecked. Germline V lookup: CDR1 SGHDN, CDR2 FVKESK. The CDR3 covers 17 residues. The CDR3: CASSQRRGGGPTYEQYF.

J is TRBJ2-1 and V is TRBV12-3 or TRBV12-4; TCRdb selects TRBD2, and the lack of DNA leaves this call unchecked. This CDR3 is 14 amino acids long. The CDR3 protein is CASSLRLQFGEQFF.

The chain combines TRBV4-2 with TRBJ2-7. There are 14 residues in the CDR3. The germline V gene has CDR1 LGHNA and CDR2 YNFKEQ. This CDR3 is CASSPEDGFYEQYF.

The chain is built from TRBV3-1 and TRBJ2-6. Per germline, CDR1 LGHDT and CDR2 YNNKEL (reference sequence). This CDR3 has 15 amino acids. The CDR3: CASSQRSSGANVLTF.

The CDR3: CASSLPSLKETQYF. The V and J genes are TRBV12-3 or TRBV12-4 and TRBJ2-5; TCRdb selects TRBD1, and the lack of DNA leaves this call unchecked. This CDR3 contains 14 residues.

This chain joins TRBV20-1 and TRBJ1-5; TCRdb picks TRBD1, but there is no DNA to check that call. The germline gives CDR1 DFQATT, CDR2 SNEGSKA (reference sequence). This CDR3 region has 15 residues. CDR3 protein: CSALSGTLSNQPQHF.

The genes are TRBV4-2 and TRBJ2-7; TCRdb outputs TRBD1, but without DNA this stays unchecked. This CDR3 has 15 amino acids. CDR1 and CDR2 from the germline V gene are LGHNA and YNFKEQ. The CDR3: CASSQEGVTRYEQYF.

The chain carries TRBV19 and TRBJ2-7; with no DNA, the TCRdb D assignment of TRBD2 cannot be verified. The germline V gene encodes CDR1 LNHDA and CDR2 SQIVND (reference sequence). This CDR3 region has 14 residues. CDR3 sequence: CASRLAGASYEQYF.

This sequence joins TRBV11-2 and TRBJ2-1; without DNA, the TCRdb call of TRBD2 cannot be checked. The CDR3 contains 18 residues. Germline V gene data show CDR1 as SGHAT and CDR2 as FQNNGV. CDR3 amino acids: CASSLELAGRPGYNEQFF.

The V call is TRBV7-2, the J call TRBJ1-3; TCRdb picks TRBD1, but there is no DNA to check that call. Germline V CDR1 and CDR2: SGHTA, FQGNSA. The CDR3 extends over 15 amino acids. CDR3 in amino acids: CASRLGTSSGNTIYF.

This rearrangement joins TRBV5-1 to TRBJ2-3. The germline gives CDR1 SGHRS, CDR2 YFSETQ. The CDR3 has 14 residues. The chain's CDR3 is CASSLGDYTDTQYF.

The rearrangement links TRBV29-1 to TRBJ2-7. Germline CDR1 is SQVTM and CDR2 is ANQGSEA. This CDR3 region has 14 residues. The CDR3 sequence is CSVEGLATAYEQYF.

The CDR3 sequence: CSARDRNSNQPQHF. The rearrangement uses TRBV20-1 and TRBJ1-5. The germline V gene encodes CDR1 DFQATT and CDR2 SNEGSKA (reference sequence). This CDR3 has 14 amino acids.

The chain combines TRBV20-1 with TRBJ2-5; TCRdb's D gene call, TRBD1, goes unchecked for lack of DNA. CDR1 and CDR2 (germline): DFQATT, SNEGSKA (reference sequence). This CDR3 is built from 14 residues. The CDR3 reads CSARWEGAGETQYF.

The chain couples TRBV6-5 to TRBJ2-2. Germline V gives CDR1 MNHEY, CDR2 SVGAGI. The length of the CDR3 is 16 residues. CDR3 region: CASSSPGLSSTGELFF.

The CDR3 loop is CASSLRRRDNEQFF. This chain joins TRBV12-3 or TRBV12-4 and TRBJ2-1; TCRdb proposes TRBD2, but this gene call is untestable without DNA. This CDR3 has 14 amino acids.

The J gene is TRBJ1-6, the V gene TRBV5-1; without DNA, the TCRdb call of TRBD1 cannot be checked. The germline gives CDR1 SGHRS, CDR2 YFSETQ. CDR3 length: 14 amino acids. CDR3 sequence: CASSFLRTDSPLHF.

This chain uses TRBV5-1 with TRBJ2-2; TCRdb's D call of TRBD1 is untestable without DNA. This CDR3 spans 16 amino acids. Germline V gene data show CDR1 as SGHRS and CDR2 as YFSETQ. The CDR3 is CASSLEGTGSTGELFF. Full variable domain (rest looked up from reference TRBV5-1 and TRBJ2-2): KAGVTQTPRYLIKTRGQQVTLSCSPISGHRSVSWYQQTPGQGLQFLFEYFSETQRNKGNFPGRFSGRQFSNSRSEMNVSTLELGDSALYLCASSLEGTGSTGELFFGEGSRLTVL.